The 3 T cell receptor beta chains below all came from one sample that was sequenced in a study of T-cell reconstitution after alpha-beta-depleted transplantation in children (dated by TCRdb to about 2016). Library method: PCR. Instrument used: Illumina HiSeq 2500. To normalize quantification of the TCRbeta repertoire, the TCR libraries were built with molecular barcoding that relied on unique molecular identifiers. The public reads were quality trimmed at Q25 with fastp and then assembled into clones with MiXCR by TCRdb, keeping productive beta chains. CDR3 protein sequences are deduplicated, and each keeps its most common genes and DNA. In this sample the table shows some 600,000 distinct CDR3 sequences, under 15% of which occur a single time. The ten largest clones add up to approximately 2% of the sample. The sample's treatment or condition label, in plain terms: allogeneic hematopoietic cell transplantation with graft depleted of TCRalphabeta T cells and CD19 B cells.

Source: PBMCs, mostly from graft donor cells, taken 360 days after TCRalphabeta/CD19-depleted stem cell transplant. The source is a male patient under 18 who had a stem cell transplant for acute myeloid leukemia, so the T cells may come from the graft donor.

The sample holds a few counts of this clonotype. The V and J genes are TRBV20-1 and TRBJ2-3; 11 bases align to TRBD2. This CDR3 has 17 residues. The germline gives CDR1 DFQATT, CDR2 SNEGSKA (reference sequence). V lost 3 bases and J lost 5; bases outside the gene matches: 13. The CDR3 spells CSASDPLLAGEVDTQYF. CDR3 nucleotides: TGCAGTGCTAGTGACCCCTTACTAGCGGGAGAGGTAGATACGCAGTATTTT.

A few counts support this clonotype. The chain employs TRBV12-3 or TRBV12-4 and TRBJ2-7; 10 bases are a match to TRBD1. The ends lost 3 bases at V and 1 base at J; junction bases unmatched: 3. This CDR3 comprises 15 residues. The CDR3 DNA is TGTGCCAGCAGTTTCGCGGGACAGGGGTCCTACGAGCAGTACTTC. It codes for CASSFAGQGSYEQYF.

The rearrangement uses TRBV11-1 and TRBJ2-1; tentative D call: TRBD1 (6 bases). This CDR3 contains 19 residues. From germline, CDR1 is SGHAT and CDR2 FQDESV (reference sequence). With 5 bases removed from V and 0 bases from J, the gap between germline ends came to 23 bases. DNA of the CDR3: TGTGCCAGCAGCGCCCATAGGGGGTTTACGATTAGCTCCTACAATGAGCAGTTCTTC. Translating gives CASSAHRGFTISSYNEQFF.